The present T cell receptor beta chain was sequenced within a study of Graves' ophthalmopathy and Graves' hyperthyroidism. Transcripts of RNA were the source for amplifying TCR beta CDR3 regions. Amplification began with first-round RT-PCR using HTBI primers, then second-round multiplex PCR was performed. Each CDR3 protein is one row after TCRdb ran MiXCR on the multiplex PCR reads. The table has approximately 460,000 distinct CDR3 sequences, about 15% seen once; the top ten hold roughly 9.8%. This clonotype was found many times. The origin of this receptor is a woman younger than 45 with Graves' ophthalmopathy. The sample taken for sequencing was blood.

The CDR3 region is CAISDDPGLASSAKNIQYF. The CDR3, as DNA: TGTGCCATCAGTGACGATCCGGGACTAGCGTCCTCAGCCAAAAACATTCAGTACTTC. The chain couples TRBV10-3 to TRBJ2-4; 10 nucleotides line up with TRBD2. The CDR3 has 19 residues. V shed 3 bases, J shed 0 bases, and the junction held 11 bases outside the gene matches. Germline V gives CDR1 ENHRY, CDR2 SYGVKD.